This T cell receptor (beta chain) derives from a study of T cell repertoires in aging, cancer and after chemotherapy. Study background: Glioblastoma patients receiving temozolomide-based therapy gave paired samples before and after chemotherapy. The full dataset contained 7 million to 9.5 million TCR reads.

Germline lookup yields CDR1 SGHDT and CDR2 YYEEEE. This CDR3 comprises 14 residues. The template was genomic DNA from peripheral blood, not RNA. This clonotype was detected once. A much larger clone lies a single base off, so this may be a read error. TRB rearrangements spanning V, D and J were amplified using mixed TRB-A/B primers. Using its own MiXCR run on the multiplex PCR reads, TCRdb lists one record per CDR3 protein. There are 4,000 to 4,500 distinct CDR3 sequences in the sample; more than 20% occur only once, and roughly 15% lies in the top ten. Material: blood. This TCR came from a human donor with a solid tumor. The chain carries TRBV5-6 and TRBJ2-5; 8 bases line up with TRBD1. CDR3 nucleotides: TGTGCCAGAAGCTTGGCCACAGGGGGGGAGACCCAGTACTTC. Encoded protein: CARSLATGGETQYF.